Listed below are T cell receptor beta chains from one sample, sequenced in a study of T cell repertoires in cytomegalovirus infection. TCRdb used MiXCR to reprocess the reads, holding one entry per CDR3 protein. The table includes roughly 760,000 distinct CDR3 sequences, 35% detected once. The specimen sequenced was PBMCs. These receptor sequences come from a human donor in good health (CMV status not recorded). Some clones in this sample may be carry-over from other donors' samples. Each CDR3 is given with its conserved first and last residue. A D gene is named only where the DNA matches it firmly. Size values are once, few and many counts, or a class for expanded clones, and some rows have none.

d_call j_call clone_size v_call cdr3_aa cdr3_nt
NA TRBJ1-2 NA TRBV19 CASSHKTGYGYTF TGTGCCAGTAGCCATAAGACAGGTTATGGCTACACCTTC
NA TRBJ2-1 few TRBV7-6 CASSADVTYNEQFF TGTGCCAGCAGCGCGGACGTCACCTACAATGAGCAGTTCTTC
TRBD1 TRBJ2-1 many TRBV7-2 CASSLGTGGVNEQFF TGTGCCAGCAGCCTCGGGACAGGGGGCGTCAATGAGCAGTTCTTC
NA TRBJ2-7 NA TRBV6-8 CASSYSRGGSAYEQYF TGTGCCAGCAGTTACTCTAGGGGGGGATCAGCCTACGAGCAGTACTTC
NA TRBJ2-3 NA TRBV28 CASSLVGSGLGTDTQYF TGTGCCAGCAGTTTAGTTGGCAGCGGGTTAGGGACAGATACGCAGTATTTT
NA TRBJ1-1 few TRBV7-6 CASSLVGTGFMNTEAFF TGTGCCAGCAGCTTGGTCGGAACGGGATTTATGAACACTGAAGCTTTCTTT
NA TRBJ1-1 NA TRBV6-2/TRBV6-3 CASSLAGASTEAFF TGTGCCAGCAGTTTGGCAGGGGCATCCACTGAAGCTTTCTTT
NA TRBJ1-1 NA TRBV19 CASSPWVGINTEAFF TGTGCCAGTAGTCCATGGGTAGGGATAAACACTGAAGCTTTCTTT
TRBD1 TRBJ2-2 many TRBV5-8 CASSRPQGANTGELFF TGTGCCAGCAGCCGACCTCAGGGGGCGAACACCGGGGAGCTGTTTTTT
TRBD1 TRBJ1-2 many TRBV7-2 CASSPQPGQGPPYGYTF TGTGCCAGCAGCCCCCAACCTGGACAGGGCCCTCCGTATGGCTACACCTTC
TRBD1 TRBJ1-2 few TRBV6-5 CASSYSSQHRGQGRRHGYTF TGTGCCAGCAGTTACTCTTCCCAGCACCGAGGACAGGGACGGAGACATGGCTACACCTTC
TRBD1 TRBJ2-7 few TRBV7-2 CASSTRTGNYEQYF TGTGCCAGCAGCACCCGGACAGGGAACTACGAGCAGTACTTC
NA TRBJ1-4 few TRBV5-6 CASSLAGRGRNEKLFF TGTGCCAGCAGCTTGGCGGGACGCGGCCGTAATGAAAAACTGTTTTTT
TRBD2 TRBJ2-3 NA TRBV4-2 CASSRGLAGGPGADTQYF TGTGCCAGCAGCCGGGGACTAGCGGGAGGGCCTGGAGCAGATACGCAGTATTTT
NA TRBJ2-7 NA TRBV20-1 CSAETNRHEQYF TGCAGTGCCGAAACTAATCGACACGAGCAGTACTTC
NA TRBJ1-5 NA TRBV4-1 CASSQAGENQPQHF TGCGCCAGCAGCCAAGCAGGGGAAAATCAGCCCCAGCATTTT
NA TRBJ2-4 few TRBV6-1 CASSETRKAGQLAKNIQYF TGTGCCAGCAGTGAAACACGTAAAGCAGGACAGTTAGCCAAAAACATTCAGTACTTC
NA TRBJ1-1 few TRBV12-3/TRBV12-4 CASRAEVNTEAFF TGTGCCAGCAGGGCCGAAGTTAACACTGAAGCTTTCTTT
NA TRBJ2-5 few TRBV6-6 CASSYPPGDSLRETQYF TGTGCCAGCAGTTACCCCCCTGGGGACTCTCTTCGGGAGACCCAGTACTTC
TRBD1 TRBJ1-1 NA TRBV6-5 CASTRGTGEAFF TGTGCCAGCACCCGTGGGACAGGGGAAGCTTTCTTT
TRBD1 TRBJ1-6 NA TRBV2 CASSEIEGTGIFF TGTGCCAGCAGTGAAATTGAGGGGACAGGGATCTTCTTC
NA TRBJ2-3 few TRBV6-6 CASSPVKNYMDTQYF TGTGCCAGCAGCCCCGTGAAAAACTACATGGATACGCAGTATTTT
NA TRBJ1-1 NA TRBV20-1 CSVREGSEAFF TGCAGTGTGCGAGAAGGGTCTGAAGCTTTCTTT